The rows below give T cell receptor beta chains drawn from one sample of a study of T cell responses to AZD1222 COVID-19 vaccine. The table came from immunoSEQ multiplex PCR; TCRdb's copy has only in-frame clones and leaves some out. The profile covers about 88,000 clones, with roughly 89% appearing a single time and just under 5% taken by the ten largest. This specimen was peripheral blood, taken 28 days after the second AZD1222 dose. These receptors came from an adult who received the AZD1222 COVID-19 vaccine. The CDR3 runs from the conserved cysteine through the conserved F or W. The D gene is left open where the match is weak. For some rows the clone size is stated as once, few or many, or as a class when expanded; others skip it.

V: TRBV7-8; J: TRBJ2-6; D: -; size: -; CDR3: CASSLSPGAGANVLTF; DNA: TGTGCCAGCAGTTTATCCCCGGGGGCTGGGGCCAACGTCCTGACTTTC
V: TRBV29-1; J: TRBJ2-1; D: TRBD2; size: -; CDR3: CSVGGTSGGYNEQFF; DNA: TGCAGCGTTGGTGGGACTAGCGGGGGCTACAATGAGCAGTTCTTC
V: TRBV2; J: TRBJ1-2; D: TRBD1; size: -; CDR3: CASSRQGGGGYTF; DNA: TGTGCCAGCAGTAGACAGGGAGGGGGTGGCTACACCTTC
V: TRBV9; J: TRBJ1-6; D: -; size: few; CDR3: CASSVSGSPNSPLHF; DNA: TGTGCCAGCAGCGTATCCGGGTCACCGAATTCACCCCTCCACTTT
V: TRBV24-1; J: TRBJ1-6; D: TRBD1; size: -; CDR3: CATSDPTPGQGARAPLHF; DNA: TGTGCCACCAGTGACCCAACCCCTGGACAGGGGGCTCGGGCACCCCTCCACTTT
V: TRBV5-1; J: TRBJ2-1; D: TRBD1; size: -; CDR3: CASSRQGSPDEQFF; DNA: TGCGCCAGCAGCCGACAGGGGTCCCCCGATGAGCAGTTCTTC
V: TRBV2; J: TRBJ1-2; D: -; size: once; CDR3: CASSRQSQGYGYTF; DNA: TGTGCCAGCAGCCGACAGAGTCAGGGTTATGGCTACACCTTC
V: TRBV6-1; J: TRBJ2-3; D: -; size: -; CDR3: CASSDAYSGKQYF; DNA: TGTGCCAGCAGTGACGCCTACTCGGGGAAGCAGTATTTT
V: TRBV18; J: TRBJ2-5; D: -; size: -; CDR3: CASSPGTEETQYF; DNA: TGTGCCAGCTCACCAGGGACGGAAGAGACCCAGTACTTC
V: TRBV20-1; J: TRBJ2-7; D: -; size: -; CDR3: CSASASGGVRGEQYF; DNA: TGCAGTGCTAGTGCATCCGGCGGGGTTCGGGGGGAGCAGTACTTC
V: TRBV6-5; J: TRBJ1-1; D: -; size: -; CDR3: CASSYSHGNTEAFF; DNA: TGTGCCAGCAGTTATTCCCACGGGAACACTGAAGCTTTCTTT
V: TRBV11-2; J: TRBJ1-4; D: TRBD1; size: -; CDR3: CASSVYRGMGEKLFF; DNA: TGTGCCAGCAGCGTGTACAGGGGAATGGGGGAAAAACTGTTTTTT
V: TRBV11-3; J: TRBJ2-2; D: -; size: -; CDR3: CASSPGPNTGELFF; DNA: TGTGCCAGCAGCCCCGGACCAAACACCGGGGAGCTGTTTTTT
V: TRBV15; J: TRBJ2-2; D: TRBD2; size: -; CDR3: CATSRGRGGDTGELFF; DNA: TGTGCCACCAGCAGAGGACGGGGGGGCGATACCGGGGAGCTGTTTTTT
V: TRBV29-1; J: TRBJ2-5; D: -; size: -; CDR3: CSVFGGSETQYF; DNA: TGCAGCGTTTTCGGGGGCTCAGAGACCCAGTACTTC
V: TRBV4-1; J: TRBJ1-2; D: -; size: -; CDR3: CASSQGGTPNYGYTF; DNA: TGCGCCAGCAGCCAAGGCGGGACACCGAACTATGGCTACACCTTC
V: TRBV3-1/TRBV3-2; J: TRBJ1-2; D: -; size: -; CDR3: CASSHLLNPVGYTF; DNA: TGTGCCAGCAGCCACCTATTGAACCCCGTCGGCTACACCTTC
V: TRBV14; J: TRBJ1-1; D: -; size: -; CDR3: CASSRQALNTEAFF; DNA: TGTGCCAGCAGCAGACAGGCCTTGAACACTGAAGCTTTCTTT
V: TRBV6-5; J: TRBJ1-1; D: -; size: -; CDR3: CASNNAGGTEAFF; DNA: TGTGCCAGCAACAATGCGGGGGGCACTGAAGCTTTCTTT
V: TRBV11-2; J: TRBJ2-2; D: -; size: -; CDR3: CASSLALTARTGELFF; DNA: TGTGCCAGCAGCTTAGCTCTGACAGCGAGGACCGGGGAGCTGTTTTTT
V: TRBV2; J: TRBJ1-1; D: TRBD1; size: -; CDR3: CASSTGGLAEAFF; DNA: TGTGCCAGCAGTACAGGGGGCTTGGCTGAAGCTTTCTTT
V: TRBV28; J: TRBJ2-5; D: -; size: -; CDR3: CASRQVQETQYF; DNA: TGTGCCAGCAGACAGGTCCAAGAGACCCAGTACTTC
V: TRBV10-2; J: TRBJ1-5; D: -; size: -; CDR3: CASSEGQLKNQPQHF; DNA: TGCGCCAGCAGTGAGGGCCAGCTCAAAAATCAGCCCCAGCATTTT
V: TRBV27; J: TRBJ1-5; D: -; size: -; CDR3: CASSLSGIRGNSNQPQHF; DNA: TGTGCCAGCAGTTTATCTGGGATTAGGGGAAATAGCAATCAGCCCCAGCATTTT
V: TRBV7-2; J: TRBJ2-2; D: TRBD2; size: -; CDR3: CASSLGLAGTGELFF; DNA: TGTGCCAGCAGCCTAGGACTAGCGGGGACCGGGGAGCTGTTTTTT
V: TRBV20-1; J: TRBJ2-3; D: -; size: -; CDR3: CSASGGLGDTQYF; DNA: TGCAGTGCTAGTGGAGGGTTGGGAGATACGCAGTATTTT
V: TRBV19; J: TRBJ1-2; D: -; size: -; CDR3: CASSAGSNGYTF; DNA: TGTGCCAGTAGTGCCGGGTCCAATGGCTACACCTTC
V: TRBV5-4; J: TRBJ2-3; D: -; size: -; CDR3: CASSFSGLNTQYF; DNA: TGTGCCAGCAGCTTTTCTGGACTAAATACGCAGTATTTT
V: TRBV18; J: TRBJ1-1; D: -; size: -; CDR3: CASSPGREAFF; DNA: TGTGCCAGCTCACCGGGGCGGGAAGCTTTCTTT
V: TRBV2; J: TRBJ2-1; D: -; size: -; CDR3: CASSYTSDGEQFF; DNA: TGTGCCAGCAGCTACACCTCTGACGGTGAGCAGTTCTTC
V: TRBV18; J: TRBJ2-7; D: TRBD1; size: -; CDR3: CASSPTGTGVYEQYF; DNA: TGTGCCAGCTCACCGACCGGGACAGGGGTGTACGAGCAGTACTTC
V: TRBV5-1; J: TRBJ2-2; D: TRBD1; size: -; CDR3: CASSLDRGAGELFF; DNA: TGCGCCAGCAGCTTGGACAGGGGTGCCGGGGAGCTGTTTTTT
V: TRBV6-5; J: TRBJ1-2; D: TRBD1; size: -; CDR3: CASSPRRTGNGYTF; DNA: TGTGCCAGCTCACCCCGGCGGACAGGCAATGGCTACACCTTC
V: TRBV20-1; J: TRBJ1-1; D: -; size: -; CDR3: CSARENTEAFF; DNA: TGCAGTGCCAGGGAGAACACTGAAGCTTTCTTT
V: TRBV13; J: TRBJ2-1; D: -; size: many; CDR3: CASSLKVGRSSYNEQFF; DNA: TGTGCCAGCAGCTTAAAGGTCGGCCGCAGCTCCTACAATGAGCAGTTCTTC
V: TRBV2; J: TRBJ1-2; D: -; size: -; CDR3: CASSPDREASYTF; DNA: TGTGCCAGCAGCCCGGACAGAGAAGCTAGCTACACCTTC
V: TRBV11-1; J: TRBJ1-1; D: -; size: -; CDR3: CASSSRSRTMNTEAFF; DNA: TGTGCCAGCAGCTCGCGGTCCCGGACCATGAACACTGAAGCTTTCTTT
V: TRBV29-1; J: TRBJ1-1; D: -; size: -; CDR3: CSVGRSNTEAFF; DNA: TGCAGCGTGGGACGGTCGAACACTGAAGCTTTCTTT
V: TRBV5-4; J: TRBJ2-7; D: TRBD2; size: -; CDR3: CASSPMTSGGPHEQYF; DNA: TGTGCCAGCAGCCCGATGACTAGCGGGGGGCCCCACGAGCAGTACTTC
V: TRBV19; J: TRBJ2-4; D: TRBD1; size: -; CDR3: CASSTGTDGGKNIQYF; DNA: TGTGCCAGTAGTACCGGGACAGACGGTGGCAAAAACATTCAGTACTTC
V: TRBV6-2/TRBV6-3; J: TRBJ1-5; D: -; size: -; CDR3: CASSYRATGQPQHF; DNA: TGTGCCAGCAGTTACCGGGCTACAGGTCAGCCCCAGCATTTT
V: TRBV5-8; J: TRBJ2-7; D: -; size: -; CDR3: CASSKNRGYEQYF; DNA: TGTGCCAGCAGCAAGAATAGAGGTTACGAGCAGTACTTC
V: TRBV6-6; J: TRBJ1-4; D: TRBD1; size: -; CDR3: CASSEGQGGEKLFF; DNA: TGTGCCAGCAGCGAGGGACAGGGGGGAGAAAAACTGTTTTTT
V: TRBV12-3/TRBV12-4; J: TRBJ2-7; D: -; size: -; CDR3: CASSFLTYEQYF; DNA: TGTGCCAGCAGTTTTCTTACCTACGAGCAGTACTTC
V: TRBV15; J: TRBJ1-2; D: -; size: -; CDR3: CATSTQRWRGANYGYTF; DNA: TGTGCCACCAGCACCCAAAGGTGGAGAGGTGCTAACTATGGCTACACCTTC
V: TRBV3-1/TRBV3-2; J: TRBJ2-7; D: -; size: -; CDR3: CASSPGTGDYEQYF; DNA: TGTGCCAGCAGCCCCGGGACGGGGGACTACGAGCAGTACTTC
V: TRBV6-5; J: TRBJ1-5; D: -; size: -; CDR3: CASSYSYRENQPQHF; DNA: TGTGCCAGCAGTTACTCTTACAGGGAAAATCAGCCCCAGCATTTT